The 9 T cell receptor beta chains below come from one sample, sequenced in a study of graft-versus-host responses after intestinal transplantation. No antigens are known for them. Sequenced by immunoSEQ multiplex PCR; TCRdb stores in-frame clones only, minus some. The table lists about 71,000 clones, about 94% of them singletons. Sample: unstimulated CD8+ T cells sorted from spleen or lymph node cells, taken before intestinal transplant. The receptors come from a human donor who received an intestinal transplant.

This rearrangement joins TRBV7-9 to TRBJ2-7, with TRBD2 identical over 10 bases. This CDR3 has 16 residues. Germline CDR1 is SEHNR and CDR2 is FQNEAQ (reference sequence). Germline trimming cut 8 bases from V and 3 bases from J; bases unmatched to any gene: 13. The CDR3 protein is CASRGSAGGIDYEQYF. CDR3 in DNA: TGTGCCAGCCGAGGATCAGCGGGAGGGATTGACTACGAGCAGTACTTC. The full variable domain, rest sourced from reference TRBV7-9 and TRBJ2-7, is DTGVSQNPRHKITKRGQNVTFRCDPISEHNRLYWYRQTLGQGPEFLTYFQNEAQLEKSRLLSDRFSAERPKGSFSTLEIQRTEQGDSAMYLCASRGSAGGIDYEQYFGPGTRLTVT.

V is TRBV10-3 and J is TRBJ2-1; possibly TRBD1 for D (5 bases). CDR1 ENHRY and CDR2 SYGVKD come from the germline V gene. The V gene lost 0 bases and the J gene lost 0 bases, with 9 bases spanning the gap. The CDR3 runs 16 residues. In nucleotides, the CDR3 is TGTGCCATCAGTGAGTCGGACATGAGCTCCTACAATGAGCAGTTCTTC. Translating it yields CAISESDMSSYNEQFF.

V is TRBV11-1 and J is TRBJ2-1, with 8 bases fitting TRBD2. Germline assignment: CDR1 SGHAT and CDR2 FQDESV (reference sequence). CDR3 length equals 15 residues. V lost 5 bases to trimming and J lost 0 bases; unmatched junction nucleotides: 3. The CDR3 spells CASSLSGSSYNEQFF. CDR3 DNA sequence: TGTGCCAGCAGCCTGAGCGGGAGCTCCTACAATGAGCAGTTCTTC.

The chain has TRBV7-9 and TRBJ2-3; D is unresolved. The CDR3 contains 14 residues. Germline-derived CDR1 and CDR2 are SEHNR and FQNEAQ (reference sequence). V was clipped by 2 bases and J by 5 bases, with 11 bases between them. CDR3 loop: CASSLLRSGDTQYF. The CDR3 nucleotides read TGTGCCAGCAGCTTATTACGGTCCGGAGATACGCAGTATTTT.

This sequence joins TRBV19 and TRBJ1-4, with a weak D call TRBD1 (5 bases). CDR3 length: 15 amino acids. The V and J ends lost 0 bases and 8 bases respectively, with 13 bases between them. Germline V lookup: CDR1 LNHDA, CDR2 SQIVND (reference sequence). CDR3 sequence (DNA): TGTGCCAGTAGTATAGATCGGCAGGGTGACGAAAAACTGTTTTTT. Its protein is CASSIDRQGDEKLFF.

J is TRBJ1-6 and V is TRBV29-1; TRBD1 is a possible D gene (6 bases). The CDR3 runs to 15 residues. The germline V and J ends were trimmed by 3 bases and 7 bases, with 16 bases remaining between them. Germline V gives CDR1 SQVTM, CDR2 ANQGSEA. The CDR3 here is CSVEQGPMGNSPLHF. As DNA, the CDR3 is TGCAGCGTTGAGCAGGGGCCAATGGGAAATTCACCCCTCCACTTT.

The CDR3 bases are TGTGCCAGCAGCCTTAGCTGGGCGGACGGGGAAGCTTTCTTT. Its translation is CASSLSWADGEAFF. The chain couples TRBV7-6 to TRBJ1-1; D remains unclear. V dropped 5 bases and J dropped 8 bases, with 18 bases sitting between them. The CDR3 is made up of 14 amino acids. The germline gives CDR1 SGHVS, CDR2 FNYEAQ.

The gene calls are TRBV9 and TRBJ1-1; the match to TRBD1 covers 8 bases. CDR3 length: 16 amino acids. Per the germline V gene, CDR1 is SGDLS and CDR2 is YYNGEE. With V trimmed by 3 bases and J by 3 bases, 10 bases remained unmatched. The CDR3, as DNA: TGTGCCAGCAGCGGGACAGGGATCTTTGGGCACACTGAAGCTTTCTTT. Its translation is CASSGTGIFGHTEAFF.

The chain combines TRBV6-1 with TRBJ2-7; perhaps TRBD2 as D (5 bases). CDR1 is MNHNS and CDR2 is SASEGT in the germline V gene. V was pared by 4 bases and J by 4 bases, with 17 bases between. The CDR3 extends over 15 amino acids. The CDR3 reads CASSASRAPLYEQYF. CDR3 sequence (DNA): TGTGCCAGCAGTGCTTCGCGGGCACCCCTGTACGAGCAGTACTTC.